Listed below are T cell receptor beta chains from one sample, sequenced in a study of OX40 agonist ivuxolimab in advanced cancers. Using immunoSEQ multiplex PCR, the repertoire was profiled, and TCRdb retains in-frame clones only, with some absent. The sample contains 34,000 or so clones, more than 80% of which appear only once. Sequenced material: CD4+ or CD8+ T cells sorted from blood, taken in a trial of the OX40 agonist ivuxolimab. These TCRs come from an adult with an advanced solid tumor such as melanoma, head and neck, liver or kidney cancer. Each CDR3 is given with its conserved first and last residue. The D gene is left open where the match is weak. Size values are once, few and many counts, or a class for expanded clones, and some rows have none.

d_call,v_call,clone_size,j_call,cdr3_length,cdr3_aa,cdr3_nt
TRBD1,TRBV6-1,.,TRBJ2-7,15,CASSEVGTGVYEQYF,TGTGCCAGCAGTGAAGTAGGGACAGGGGTCTACGAGCAGTACTTC
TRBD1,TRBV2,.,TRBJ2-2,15,CARTGTGANTGELFF,TGTGCCCGAACCGGGACAGGGGCCAACACCGGGGAGCTGTTTTTT
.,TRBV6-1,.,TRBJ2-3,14,CASMSTGIIDTQYF,TGTGCCAGCATGTCGACAGGAATTATAGATACGCAGTATTTT
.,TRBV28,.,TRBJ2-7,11,CASTNPYEQYF,TGTGCCAGCACCAACCCGTACGAGCAGTACTTC
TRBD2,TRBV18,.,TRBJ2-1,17,CASSPYLSGDSYNEQFF,TGTGCCAGCTCACCGTACCTTAGCGGGGACTCCTACAATGAGCAGTTCTTC
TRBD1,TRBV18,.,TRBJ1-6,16,CASSPSQGIGNSPLHF,TGTGCCAGCTCACCATCACAGGGGATCGGCAATTCACCCCTCCACTTT
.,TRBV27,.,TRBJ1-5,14,CASSLWVGNQPQHF,TGTGCCAGCAGTTTATGGGTGGGGAATCAGCCCCAGCATTTT
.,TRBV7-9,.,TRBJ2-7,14,CASSQLAGSYEQYF,TGTGCCAGCAGCCAATTAGCCGGGTCCTACGAGCAGTACTTC
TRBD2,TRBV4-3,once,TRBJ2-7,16,CASSQLGGSHSYEQYF,TGCGCCAGCAGCCAACTCGGGGGGTCCCACTCCTACGAGCAGTACTTC
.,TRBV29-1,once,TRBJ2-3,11,CSVGSTDTQYF,TGCAGCGTTGGGTCCACAGATACGCAGTATTTT
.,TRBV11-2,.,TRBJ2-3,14,CASSLGQHTDTQYF,TGTGCCAGCAGCTTAGGACAGCACACAGATACGCAGTATTTT
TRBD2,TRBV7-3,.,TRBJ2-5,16,CASSPLVLAGQETQYF,TGTGCCAGCAGCCCCCTAGTACTAGCGGGACAAGAGACCCAGTACTTC
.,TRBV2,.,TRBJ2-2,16,CASSEGISRGAGELFF,TGTGCCAGCAGTGAAGGGATTTCCAGGGGTGCCGGGGAGCTGTTTTTT
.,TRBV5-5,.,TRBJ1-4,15,CASSLGRDFNEKLFF,TGTGCCAGCAGCTTGGGCAGGGACTTTAATGAAAAACTGTTTTTT
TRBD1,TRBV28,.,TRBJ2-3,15,CASRTGFLSTDTQYF,TGTGCCAGCAGGACAGGGTTTTTAAGCACAGATACGCAGTATTTT
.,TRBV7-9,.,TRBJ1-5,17,CASSLGIGKGDNQPQHF,TGTGCCAGCAGCTTAGGTATCGGGAAGGGGGACAATCAGCCCCAGCATTTT
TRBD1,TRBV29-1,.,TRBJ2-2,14,CSVGTGANTGELFF,TGCAGCGTGGGGACAGGGGCGAACACCGGGGAGCTGTTTTTT
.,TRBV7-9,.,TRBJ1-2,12,CASLRGDYGYTF,TGTGCCAGCTTAAGGGGTGACTATGGCTACACCTTC
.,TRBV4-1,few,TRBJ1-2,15,CASSQGTGTSYGYTF,TGCGCCAGCAGCCAAGGAACCGGGACCAGCTATGGCTACACCTTC
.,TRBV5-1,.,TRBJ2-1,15,CASSDPAVSYNEQFF,TGCGCCAGCAGCGACCCCGCAGTTTCCTACAATGAGCAGTTCTTC
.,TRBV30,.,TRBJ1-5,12,CAWKGQGQPQHF,TGTGCCTGGAAAGGCCAGGGCCAGCCCCAGCATTTT
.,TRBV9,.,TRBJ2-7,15,CASSVEAGAGYEQYF,TGTGCCAGCAGCGTAGAAGCAGGGGCGGGCTACGAGCAGTACTTC
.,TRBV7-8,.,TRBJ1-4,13,CASSLGRGEKLFF,TGTGCCAGCAGCTTAGGCAGGGGTGAAAAACTGTTTTTT
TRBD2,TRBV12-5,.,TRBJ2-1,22,CASGFGQPPGTSGSYLDNEQFF,TGTGCTAGTGGTTTCGGACAGCCTCCCGGGACTAGCGGGAGTTATTTGGACAATGAGCAGTTCTTC
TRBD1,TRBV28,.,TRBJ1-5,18,CASSLGAGTGKVDQPQHF,TGTGCCAGCAGTTTGGGAGCCGGGACAGGGAAAGTAGATCAGCCCCAGCATTTT
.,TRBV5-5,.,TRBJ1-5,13,CASSRDWNQPQHF,TGTGCCAGCAGCCGCGACTGGAATCAGCCCCAGCATTTT
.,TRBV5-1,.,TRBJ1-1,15,CASSLVPTNGGEAFF,TGCGCCAGCAGCTTGGTCCCTACAAACGGTGGCGAAGCTTTCTTT
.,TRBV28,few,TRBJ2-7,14,CASSLVSDAYEQYF,TGTGCCAGCAGTTTAGTGAGCGACGCCTACGAGCAGTACTTC
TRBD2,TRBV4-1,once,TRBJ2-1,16,CASSQEVSGVLVEQFF,TGCGCCAGCAGCCAAGAGGTTAGCGGGGTATTGGTTGAGCAGTTCTTC
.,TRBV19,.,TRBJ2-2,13,CAMHGEDTGELFF,TGTGCCATGCACGGTGAGGACACCGGGGAGCTGTTTTTT
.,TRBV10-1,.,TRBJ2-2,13,CASRLTTAGELFF,TGCGCCAGCAGGCTTACCACGGCTGGGGAGCTGTTTTTT
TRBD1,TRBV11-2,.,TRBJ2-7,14,CASRSVRQGYEQYF,TGTGCCAGCAGGTCAGTTCGACAGGGCTACGAGCAGTACTTC
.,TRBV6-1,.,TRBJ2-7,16,CASSAVSGRVTREQYF,TGTGCCAGCAGTGCCGTTTCCGGGAGAGTAACTCGCGAGCAGTACTTC
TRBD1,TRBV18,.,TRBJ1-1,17,CASSPITGVGPNTEAFF,TGTGCCAGCTCACCCATAACAGGGGTTGGACCGAACACTGAAGCTTTCTTT
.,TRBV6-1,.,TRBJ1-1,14,CASSVPGRTTEAFF,TGTGCCAGCAGTGTCCCGGGACGGACCACTGAAGCTTTCTTT
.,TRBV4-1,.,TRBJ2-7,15,CASSQETQGPYEQYF,TGCGCCAGCAGCCAAGAAACGCAGGGACCGTACGAGCAGTACTTC
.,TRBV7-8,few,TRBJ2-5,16,CASSSPGHKYQETQYF,TGTGCCAGCAGCTCACCGGGACACAAGTACCAAGAGACCCAGTACTTC
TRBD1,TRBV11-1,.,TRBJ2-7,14,CASSRTGGSYEQYF,TGTGCCAGCAGCCGAACAGGGGGCTCCTACGAGCAGTACTTC
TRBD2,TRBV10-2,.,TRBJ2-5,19,CASSEPSLAGGPRAQTQYF,TGCGCCAGCAGTGAGCCCTCACTAGCGGGAGGGCCCCGCGCTCAGACCCAGTACTTC
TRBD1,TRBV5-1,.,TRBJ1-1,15,CASSLEEGAVTEAFF,TGCGCCAGCAGCTTGGAAGAGGGGGCGGTCACTGAAGCTTTCTTT
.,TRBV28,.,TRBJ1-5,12,CASIGRNQPQHF,TGTGCCAGCATTGGACGCAATCAGCCCCAGCATTTT
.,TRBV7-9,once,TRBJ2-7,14,CASSPLRGSYEQYF,TGTGCCAGCAGCCCCCTCCGGGGGTCCTACGAGCAGTACTTC
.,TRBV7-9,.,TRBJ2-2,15,CASSSSEVNTGELFF,TGTGCCAGCAGCTCGAGCGAAGTGAACACCGGGGAGCTGTTTTTT
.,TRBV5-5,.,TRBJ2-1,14,CASSVPTPDNEQFF,TGTGCCAGCAGCGTTCCGACCCCCGACAATGAGCAGTTCTTC
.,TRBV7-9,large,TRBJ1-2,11,CASSPGTSYTF,TGTGCCAGCAGCCCCGGGACAAGCTACACCTTC
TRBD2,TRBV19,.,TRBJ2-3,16,CASTPPGAGGLDTQYF,TGTGCCAGCACCCCCCCCGGAGCGGGAGGGTTAGATACGCAGTATTTT
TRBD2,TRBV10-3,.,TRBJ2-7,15,CAIRAGGQSSYEQYF,TGTGCCATCAGAGCGGGGGGCCAAAGCTCCTACGAGCAGTACTTC
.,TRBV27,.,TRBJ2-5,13,CASRRQTEETQYF,TGTGCCAGCAGACGTCAGACTGAAGAGACCCAGTACTTC
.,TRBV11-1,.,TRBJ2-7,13,CASSLGHAYEQYF,TGTGCCAGCAGCTTGGGACACGCCTACGAGCAGTACTTC
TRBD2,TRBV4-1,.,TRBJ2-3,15,CASRRLAVGTDTQYF,TGCGCCAGCAGACGACTAGCGGTAGGGACAGATACGCAGTATTTT
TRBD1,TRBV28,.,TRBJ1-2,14,CASSLSDRGRGYTF,TGTGCCAGCAGTTTGTCGGACAGGGGGAGGGGCTACACCTTC
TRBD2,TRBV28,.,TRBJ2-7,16,CASSWVAGLSSYEQYF,TGTGCCAGCAGTTGGGTAGCGGGGCTTAGCTCCTACGAGCAGTACTTC
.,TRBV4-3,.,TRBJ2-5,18,CASSQDLFPAGEEETQYF,TGCGCCAGCAGCCAAGATTTATTCCCGGCAGGCGAGGAGGAGACCCAGTACTTC
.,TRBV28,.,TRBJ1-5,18,CASRTPFDSFDSNQPQHF,TGTGCCAGCAGGACCCCCTTCGACAGTTTCGACAGCAATCAGCCCCAGCATTTT
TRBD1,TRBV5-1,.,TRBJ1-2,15,CASSAGTVSPYGYTF,TGCGCCAGCAGCGCTGGGACAGTTAGTCCCTATGGCTACACCTTC
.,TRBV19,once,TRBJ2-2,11,CASSEYGELFF,TGTGCCAGTTCCGAGTATGGGGAGCTGTTTTTT
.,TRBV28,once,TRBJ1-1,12,CASRDLNTEAFF,TGTGCCTCCCGGGACCTGAACACTGAAGCTTTCTTT
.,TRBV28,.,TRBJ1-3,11,CASTAFDTIYF,TGTGCCAGCACCGCCTTTGACACCATATATTTT
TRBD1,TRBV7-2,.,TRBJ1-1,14,CASSLLGQGGKAFF,TGTGCCAGCAGCTTGCTAGGACAGGGCGGCAAAGCTTTCTTT
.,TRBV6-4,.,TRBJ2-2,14,CASSFDKNTGELFF,TGTGCCAGCAGTTTTGACAAGAACACCGGGGAGCTGTTTTTT